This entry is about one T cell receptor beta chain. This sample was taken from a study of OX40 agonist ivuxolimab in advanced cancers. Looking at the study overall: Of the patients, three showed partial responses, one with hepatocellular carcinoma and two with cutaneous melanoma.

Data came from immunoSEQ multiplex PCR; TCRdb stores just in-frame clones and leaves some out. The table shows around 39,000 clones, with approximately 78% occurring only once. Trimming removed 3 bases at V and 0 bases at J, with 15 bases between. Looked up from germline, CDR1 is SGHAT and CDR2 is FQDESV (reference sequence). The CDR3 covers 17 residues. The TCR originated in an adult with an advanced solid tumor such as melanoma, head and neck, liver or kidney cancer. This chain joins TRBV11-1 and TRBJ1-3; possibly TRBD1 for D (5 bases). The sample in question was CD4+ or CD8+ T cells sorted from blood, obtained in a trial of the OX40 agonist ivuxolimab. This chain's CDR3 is CASSFSRWGTSGNTIYF. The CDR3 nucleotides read TGTGCCAGCAGCTTCTCCCGCTGGGGGACCTCTGGAAACACCATATATTTT.